A single T cell receptor beta chain is shown here with its context. Its cognate antigen is unknown. Terminally differentiated effector memory CD45RA+ cells were excluded by CCR7 positive selection of CD45RO-negative cells. The study drew all its donors from Caucasian adults living in Nashville, Tennessee. This entry belongs to a study of shared clonotypes between healthy human individuals. The study, taken as a whole, reports: Clonotypes not shared had lower generation probabilities than those common to all four donors. Memory subsets had estimated richness that was generally smaller than that of naive subsets.

Germline CDR1 SGHTS, CDR2 YDEGEE. This CDR3 has 15 amino acids. Trimming stripped 2 bases from V and 1 base from J, with 13 bases between. Assay: immunoSEQ multiplex PCR; the TCRdb copy retains only in-frame clones and omits some. The data hold around 2,000,000 clones, with about 94% observed a single time. The chain combines TRBV5-8 with TRBJ2-7; D may match TRBD1 or TRBD2 (5 bases each). The TCR originated in a man aged 18 to 29 in good health. Sequenced sample: naive CD8+ T cells sorted from blood. The CDR3 DNA reads TGTGCCAGCAGCTTATGGGGCGGAGGATCCTACGAGCAGTACTTC. Translating it yields CASSLWGGGSYEQYF. The full variable domain, completed using reference TRBV5-8 and TRBJ2-7, is EAGVTQSPTHLIKTRGQQATLRCSPISGHTSVYWYQQALGLGLQFLLWYDEGEERNRGNFPPRFSGRQFPNYSSELNVNALELEDSALYLCASSLWGGGSYEQYFGPGTRLTVT.